These 27 T cell receptor beta chains were sequenced from one sample in a study of identical twins. TCRdb recomputed calls from the 5' RACE reads with MiXCR, one row per CDR3 protein. Counted here are 600,000 to 800,000 distinct CDR3 sequences, 21% occurring once; the ten biggest clones make up roughly 4%. These data also featured in a second study, about T cells expressing NK-cell markers.

The material sequenced was PBMCs. These receptors all stem from a woman aged 18-29 years in good health.

This chain links TRBV5-1 with TRBJ2-2; tentative D call: TRBD2 (6 bases). This CDR3 is built from 16 residues. Trimming stripped 4 bases from V and 4 bases from J, with 17 bases between. The germline V gene has CDR1 SGHRS and CDR2 YFSETQ. The CDR3 DNA is TGCGCCAGCAGCCCCGAAGGAGGGTCAGCCACCGGGGAGCTGTTTTTT. Protein: CASSPEGGSATGELFF.

The CDR3, as DNA: TGCAGTGCGGCTCGCCAAGACAGGAACACTGAAGCTTTCTTT. As protein: CSAARQDRNTEAFF. The V call is TRBV20-1, the J call TRBJ1-1, with D perhaps matching TRBD1 (5 bases). V was shortened by 6 bases and J by 1 base, with 15 bases between the two germline ends. The CDR3 runs to 14 residues. Per the germline V gene, CDR1 is DFQATT and CDR2 is SNEGSKA (reference sequence).

The rearrangement uses TRBV18 and TRBJ1-2, with a weak D call TRBD1 (5 bases). V was pared by 8 bases and J by 6 bases, with 16 bases between. Germline V CDR1 and CDR2: KGHSH, LQKENI. The CDR3 runs 13 residues. The CDR3 nucleotides are TGTGCCAGCGCGGGACCGAACCTTAATGGCTACACCTTC. Its translation: CASAGPNLNGYTF.

The chain recombines TRBV12-3 or TRBV12-4 with TRBJ2-7; maybe TRBD1 (5 bases). CDR3 length equals 14 residues. The V end was cut by 6 bases, the J end by 3 bases, with 15 bases between. The DNA for the CDR3 is TGTGCCAGCAGCCTCTCACCAGGGTACTACGAGCAGTACTTC. Translated: CASSLSPGYYEQYF.

The V call is TRBV12-3 or TRBV12-4, the J call TRBJ1-2, with 8 bases identical to TRBD1. The CDR3 runs to 14 residues. The V segment lost 6 bases and the J segment 7 bases; nucleotides outside the gene matches: 10. DNA for the CDR3: TGTGCCAGCAGATCCACAGGGGGTGTTACTGGCTACACCTTC. Its translation is CASRSTGGVTGYTF.

This clonotype was seen at least ten times. The chain recombines TRBV5-1 with TRBJ1-1; D is uncertain. V was trimmed by 4 bases and J by 0 bases, leaving 10 bases between them. The CDR3 totals 14 residues. Germline V lookup: CDR1 SGHRS, CDR2 YFSETQ. The CDR3: CASSKNNVNTEAFF. The CDR3 nucleotides are TGCGCCAGCAGCAAGAACAATGTGAACACTGAAGCTTTCTTT.

The chain has TRBV4-3 and TRBJ2-7; D is undetermined. From germline, CDR1 is LGHNA and CDR2 YSLEER. Trimming shortened V by 1 base and J by 0 bases, and 10 bases separated the two germline ends. The CDR3 is 15 residues long. The CDR3 sequence: CASSQALQPSYEQYF. The CDR3 DNA follows: TGCGCCAGCAGCCAAGCTTTACAGCCCTCCTACGAGCAGTACTTC.

This clonotype was observed a handful of times. The chain uses TRBV9 and TRBJ2-7; D is perhaps TRBD2 (6 bases). This CDR3 contains 17 residues. Trimming removed 2 bases from V and 2 bases from J, with 20 bases in between. Germline CDR1 is SGDLS and CDR2 is YYNGEE. CDR3 residues: CASSVGLDGSLAYEQYF. For the CDR3, the DNA is TGTGCCAGCAGCGTGGGCCTTGACGGGAGTCTAGCCTACGAGCAGTACTTC.

This clonotype has a count of ten or more. The genes are TRBV2 and TRBJ2-7, with a weak D call TRBD2 (5 bases). The V end was cut by 3 bases, the J end by 6 bases, with 18 bases between. The CDR3 loop spans 15 amino acids. CDR1 and CDR2 (germline): SNHLY, FYNNEI. The chain's CDR3 is CASSEMYSRRREQYF. The DNA for the CDR3 is TGTGCCAGCAGTGAGATGTACTCTCGGAGGCGCGAGCAGTACTTC.

The rearrangement uses TRBV7-2 and TRBJ2-1; TRBD1 is a possible D gene (7 bases). The CDR3 has 13 amino acids. The germline V gene encodes CDR1 SGHTA and CDR2 FQGNSA. V was trimmed by 2 bases and J by 12 bases, leaving 14 bases between them. CDR3 nucleotides: TGTGCCAGCAGCTTATTCCAGGGGGGACGGCAGTTCTTC. Its translation: CASSLFQGGRQFF.

The table lists this clonotype with a few counts. The chain uses TRBV29-1 and TRBJ2-1; 7 nucleotides align to TRBD1. CDR1 SQVTM and CDR2 ANQGSEA come from the germline V gene. The CDR3 has 13 residues. V lost 4 bases to trimming and J lost 15 bases; unmatched junction nucleotides: 15. The CDR3, as DNA: TGCAGCGTTGGAGACACAGGGGTCGATATTTGGTTCTTC. Translated, it gives CSVGDTGVDIWFF.

This rearrangement joins TRBV13 to TRBJ2-7, with 7 positions matching TRBD1. The V and J ends lost 6 bases and 3 bases, in that order; junction bases with no gene match: 8. The CDR3 length is 14 residues. Looked up from germline, CDR1 is PRHDT and CDR2 is FYEKMQ (reference sequence). The CDR3, as DNA: TGTGCCAGCAGAAGAGGGGGCTCAGACTACGAGCAGTACTTC. Residues: CASRRGGSDYEQYF.

The rearrangement links TRBV10-2 to TRBJ1-1; 7 nucleotides line up with TRBD1. Germline-derived CDR1 and CDR2 are WSHSY and SAAADI. The J segment lost 11 bases and the V segment lost 6 bases, leaving 6 bases of the junction unmatched. The CDR3 consists of 11 residues. In nucleotides, the CDR3 is TGCGCCAGCAGAGGCACAGGGGCGGCTTTCTTT. Protein: CASRGTGAAFF.

The chain combines TRBV7-2 with TRBJ1-6; 7 nucleotides align to TRBD1. J was trimmed by 9 bases and V by 5 bases; bases with no gene match: 4. CDR3 size: 13 residues. The V gene's germline CDR1 is SGHTA and CDR2 FQGNSA. CDR3 sequence reads: CASSTDRFSPLHF. CDR3 coding DNA: TGTGCCAGCAGCACGGACAGGTTTTCACCCCTCCACTTT.

This clonotype came up a few times. The rearrangement joins TRBV20-1 to TRBJ2-2, with D possibly TRBD2 on 6 matching bases. Per the germline V gene, CDR1 is DFQATT and CDR2 is SNEGSKA (reference sequence). The CDR3 spans 15 residues. V lost 0 bases to trimming and J lost 3 bases, with 11 bases between them. CDR3 DNA: TGCAGTGCTAGAGATTTGATAGCGGACACCGGGGAGCTGTTTTTT. Its protein product is CSARDLIADTGELFF.

This clonotype was found a few times. The chain recombines TRBV20-1 with TRBJ2-3; D unclear. Per germline, CDR1 DFQATT and CDR2 SNEGSKA (reference sequence). The CDR3 is 14 residues long. Trimming stripped 0 bases from V and 0 bases from J, with 7 bases between. DNA for the CDR3: TGCAGTGCTAGAGATCTCCACAGCACAGATACGCAGTATTTT. Protein product: CSARDLHSTDTQYF.

The J gene is TRBJ1-2, the V gene TRBV28; tentatively, D is TRBD1 (6 bases). The CDR3 has 12 amino acids. Germline V gene sequence: CDR1 MDHEN, CDR2 SYDVKM. Trimming left V 5 bases short and J 5 bases short, with 9 bases between. The CDR3 spells CASSNREYGYTF. Written as DNA, the CDR3 is TGTGCCAGCAGTAACAGGGAATATGGCTACACCTTC.

CDR3 nucleotide sequence: TGTGCCAGCAGCAAAAGGACTAGCGGGAGGGTGCACGACGAGCAGTACTTC. It specifies CASSKRTSGRVHDEQYF. The V call is TRBV7-2, the J call TRBJ2-7; 15 bases line up with TRBD2. The germline gives CDR1 SGHTA, CDR2 FQGNSA. This CDR3 is 17 amino acids long. With V trimmed by 5 bases and J by 5 bases, 10 bases remained unmatched.

In this sample, this clonotype turned up a few times. The chain couples TRBV5-4 to TRBJ1-2, with D hard to call. CDR1 and CDR2 (germline): SGHNT, YYREEE (reference sequence). The CDR3 extends over 13 amino acids. The V gene lost 7 bases and the J gene lost 3 bases, with 13 bases spanning the gap. The CDR3 DNA follows: TGTGCCAGCGCCTCGTACCCAGACTATGGCTACACCTTC. The encoded protein is CASASYPDYGYTF. The full variable domain, rest sourced from reference TRBV5-4 and TRBJ1-2, is ETGVTQSPTHLIKTRGQQVTLRCSSQSGHNTVSWYQQALGQGPQFIFQYYREEENGRGNFPPRFSGLQFPNYSSELNVNALELDDSALYLCASASYPDYGYTFGSGTRLTVV.

This clonotype was seen only a few times. The rearrangement joins TRBV2 to TRBJ2-5; 8 nucleotides line up with TRBD2. V shed 6 bases, J shed 1 base, and the junction held 7 bases outside the gene matches. Germline V gene sequence: CDR1 SNHLY, CDR2 FYNNEI. The CDR3 totals 15 residues. CDR3 sequence: CASRIAGISQETQYF. The CDR3 nucleotides read TGTGCCAGCAGAATAGCGGGAATTAGCCAAGAGACCCAGTACTTC.

The chain couples TRBV7-9 to TRBJ2-2; D might be TRBD2 (5 bases). V was clipped by 3 bases and J by 4 bases, with 9 bases between them. Germline V lookup: CDR1 SEHNR, CDR2 FQNEAQ (reference sequence). The CDR3 contains 14 residues. The CDR3 region has the DNA TGTGCCAGCAGCTTTTCGGAGGTCACCGGGGAGCTGTTTTTT. Translating it yields CASSFSEVTGELFF.

This clonotype was detected only once. This chain uses TRBV9 with TRBJ2-5; D may be TRBD1 (5 bases). The CDR3 has 14 residues. In germline, CDR1 is SGDLS, CDR2 YYNGEE. The V end was cut by 4 bases, the J end by 2 bases, with 12 bases between. The CDR3 bases are TGTGCCAGCAGCCCGCAGGACATACAAGAGACCCAGTACTTC. Protein: CASSPQDIQETQYF.

The chain carries TRBV10-3 and TRBJ2-1; 7 bases match TRBD2. The CDR3 extends over 16 amino acids. Germline CDR1 reads ENHRY; CDR2 reads SYGVKD. J gave up 4 bases and V 0 bases, and 6 bases lay outside the gene matches. CDR3 protein: CAISESSLAEYNEQFF. DNA for the CDR3: TGTGCCATCAGTGAGTCGAGCCTAGCGGAGTACAATGAGCAGTTCTTC.

This clonotype was counted a few times. The V gene is TRBV4-3, the J gene TRBJ1-4; 7 bases fit TRBD1. Germline V gene lookup returns CDR1 LGHNA and CDR2 YSLEER. The CDR3 runs to 18 residues. With 4 bases clipped from V and 3 bases from J, the junction kept 14 bases outside the gene matches. The CDR3 nucleotides are TGCGCCAGCAGCCCCTACCTCACAGGGGAACGAGCTAATGAAAAACTGTTTTTT. It specifies CASSPYLTGERANEKLFF.

This clonotype was seen a few times. The rearrangement links TRBV20-1 to TRBJ1-5; no clear D. V gave up 7 bases and J gave up 0 bases, with 13 bases separating them. This CDR3 contains 14 residues. Germline V gives CDR1 DFQATT, CDR2 SNEGSKA (reference sequence). The CDR3 here is CSVGSRYSNQPQHF. The CDR3 DNA is TGCAGTGTGGGCAGCAGATATAGCAATCAGCCCCAGCATTTT.

The V and J genes are TRBV29-1 and TRBJ2-3; tentative D call: TRBD2 (6 bases). V was pared by 7 bases and J by 0 bases, with 14 bases between. The CDR3 has 14 residues. The V gene's germline CDR1 is SQVTM and CDR2 ANQGSEA. The CDR3 region is CSADLATSTDTQYF. The DNA for the CDR3 is TGCAGCGCCGACCTAGCGACTAGCACAGATACGCAGTATTTT.

V usage is TRBV20-1 and J usage is TRBJ1-2; TRBD1 is a possible D gene (6 bases). CDR1 DFQATT and CDR2 SNEGSKA come from the germline V gene (reference sequence). The CDR3 is 16 amino acids. The ends were cut back, 1 base at V and 3 bases at J, with 18 bases in the middle. CDR3 in DNA: TGCAGTGCTAGAGCCGGTCATAGGGGGGCGGACTATGGCTACACCTTC. Encoded protein: CSARAGHRGADYGYTF.